A single sample gave rise to the 18 T cell receptor beta chains below, sequenced in a study of blood T cell repertoires in COVID-19. The method was immunoSEQ multiplex PCR; TCRdb's version includes in-frame clones alone and lacks a portion of them. The table includes hundreds of thousands of clones, around 90% detected once. The sample taken for sequencing was PBMCs or T cells enriched from blood (not recorded which). Receptors were obtained from a woman between 25 and 40 years old who had recovered from COVID-19.

The chain recombines TRBV13 with TRBJ2-2; D possibly corresponds to TRBD1 (5 bases). V was pared by 2 bases and J by 3 bases, with 13 bases between. The CDR3 spans 16 residues. Germline V CDR1 and CDR2: PRHDT, FYEKMQ (reference sequence). For the CDR3, the DNA is TGTGCCAGCAGCTTATTAGGCAGGGCGGACACCGGGGAGCTGTTTTTT. Amino acids: CASSLLGRADTGELFF. The full variable domain, in which reference TRBV13 and TRBJ2-2 provide the parts outside the CDR3, is AAGVIQSPRHLIKEKRETATLKCYPIPRHDTVYWYQQGPGQDPQFLISFYEKMQSDKGSIPDRFSAQQFSDYHSELNMSSLELGDSALYFCASSLLGRADTGELFFGEGSRLTVL.

The chain employs TRBV24-1 and TRBJ2-1; D possibly corresponds to TRBD1 (6 bases). The CDR3 is made up of 14 amino acids. The germline V gene encodes CDR1 KGHDR and CDR2 SFDVKD. The V and J ends lost 3 bases and 9 bases respectively, with 14 bases between them. CDR3 loop: CATSDPPNRVEQFF. The CDR3 nucleotides are TGTGCCACCAGTGATCCACCAAACAGGGTTGAGCAGTTCTTC.

The chain uses TRBV7-9 and TRBJ2-1, with D possibly being TRBD1 (7 bases). Deletions cut 5 bases from V and 9 bases from J, with 23 bases between. In germline, CDR1 is SEHNR, CDR2 FQNEAQ (reference sequence). The CDR3 contains 16 residues. CDR3 sequence: CASSRQGPGLFPEQFF. The CDR3 nucleotides read TGTGCCAGCAGCCGACAGGGCCCGGGACTGTTCCCTGAGCAGTTCTTC.

The CDR3 nucleotides are TGTGCCAGCAGTCCTGTAGGGACAGGGGGACGCCCATCCCTCCACTTT. This encodes CASSPVGTGGRPSLHF. The chain carries TRBV27 and TRBJ1-6; 11 bases map to TRBD1. The length of the CDR3 is 16 residues. Unmatched junction bases numbered 14, after V lost 5 bases and J lost 14 bases. CDR1 and CDR2 (germline): MNHEY, SMNVEV (reference sequence).

The chain links TRBV7-3 to TRBJ2-7; possible D gene TRBD1, 5 bases. Between the trimmed V and J ends, which lost 5 bases and 2 bases, there was a span of 13 bases. Germline CDR1 is SGHTA and CDR2 is FQGTGA. The CDR3 runs to 14 residues. The CDR3 region has the DNA TGTGCCAGCAGCCCCGCCGACAGACCCTACGAGCAGTACTTC. Its translation is CASSPADRPYEQYF.

The rearrangement links TRBV28 to TRBJ2-3; 10 bases fit TRBD2. This CDR3 region has 18 residues. Germline CDR1 and CDR2: MDHEN and SYDVKM. Trimming took 1 base from V and 2 from J; bases not matched to a gene: 9. CDR3 sequence: CASSLFGSAGGTTDTQYF. CDR3 DNA: TGTGCCAGCAGTTTATTCGGGTCAGCGGGAGGGACCACAGATACGCAGTATTTT.

The chain is built from TRBV4-1 and TRBJ1-6; 7 nucleotides align to TRBD1. The length of the CDR3 is 16 residues. The V and J ends lost 1 base and 4 bases, in that order; junction bases with no gene match: 4. CDR1 and CDR2 from the germline V gene are MGHRA and YSYEKL. The chain's CDR3 is CASSQVPGGYNSPLHF. Here the CDR3 DNA reads TGCGCCAGCAGCCAAGTCCCAGGGGGATATAATTCACCCCTCCACTTT.

V is TRBV7-9 and J is TRBJ1-6, with TRBD1 as a possible D gene (6 bases). Germline loops: CDR1 SEHNR, CDR2 FQNEAQ (reference sequence). The CDR3 consists of 17 residues. V lost 6 bases and J 7 bases, leaving 22 bases between the germline ends. CDR3 nucleotides: TGTGCCAGCAGAGGCCAAGGGGACACAAGGGGGAATTCACCCCTCCACTTT. Its translation: CASRGQGDTRGNSPLHF.

This clone turned up a few times. The chain carries TRBV2 and TRBJ2-3; weak D call: TRBD2 (6 bases). The CDR3 is 15 amino acids. From germline, CDR1 is SNHLY and CDR2 FYNNEI. V lost 0 bases, J lost 8 bases, and 15 bases lay in between. The CDR3 loop is CASSEAQGGAGTQYF. As DNA, the CDR3 is TGTGCCAGCAGTGAAGCGCAGGGCGGGGCTGGTACGCAGTATTTT.

This chain joins TRBV6-5 and TRBJ1-2; D is unresolved. CDR3 length: 13 residues. Germline lookup yields CDR1 MNHEY and CDR2 SVGAGI. V was clipped by 8 bases and J by 4 bases, with 14 bases between them. CDR3 bases: TGTGCCAGCTCGCCCACGGTTGGCTATGGCTACACCTTC. Translating it yields CASSPTVGYGYTF.

This clone was detected a few times. This chain joins TRBV18 and TRBJ1-5; 8 nucleotides match TRBD1. The germline gives CDR1 KGHSH, CDR2 LQKENI. The CDR3 consists of 19 residues. V lost 1 base and J lost 0; bases outside the gene matches: 11. The CDR3 DNA reads TGTGCCAGCTCACCACAAGCAGGGGGCGGCCGTTATAGCAATCAGCCCCAGCATTTT. This encodes CASSPQAGGGRYSNQPQHF.

V and J are TRBV7-2 and TRBJ2-1; D gene unclear. Germline V CDR1 and CDR2: SGHTA, FQGNSA. This CDR3 comprises 16 residues. Trimming shortened V by 1 base and J by 0 bases, and 10 bases separated the two germline ends. CDR3 sequence reads: CASSLVPSYSYNEQFF. The CDR3 coding sequence is TGTGCCAGCAGCTTAGTCCCATCCTACTCCTACAATGAGCAGTTCTTC.

This clone was seen only once. The V call is TRBV19, the J call TRBJ1-1; weak D call: TRBD1 (6 bases). Trimming left V 5 bases short and J 7 bases short, with 23 bases between. This CDR3 comprises 16 residues. Germline V gene lookup returns CDR1 LNHDA and CDR2 SQIVND (reference sequence). CDR3 sequence: CASSPDRNPDKGEAFF. For the CDR3, the DNA is TGTGCCAGTAGTCCCGACAGGAACCCGGACAAGGGTGAAGCTTTCTTT.

The J gene is TRBJ2-3, the V gene TRBV28, with D tentatively TRBD1 (5 bases). The germline V gene encodes CDR1 MDHEN and CDR2 SYDVKM. The V and J ends lost 3 bases and 9 bases respectively, with 16 bases between them. This CDR3 has 14 amino acids. The CDR3 loop is CASSFETQGRTQYF. In DNA form, the CDR3 reads TGTGCCAGCAGTTTCGAGACCCAGGGTAGAACGCAGTATTTT.

The chain is built from TRBV11-2 and TRBJ2-3; TRBD2 matches 8 bases. The CDR3 spans 16 residues. CDR1 is SGHAT and CDR2 is FQNNGV in the germline V gene. V lost 2 bases, J lost 2 bases, and 6 bases stayed unmatched. In nucleotides, the CDR3 is TGTGCCAGCAGCTTAACCCAGCGGGGGATCACAGATACGCAGTATTTT. Its protein is CASSLTQRGITDTQYF.

The chain combines TRBV27 with TRBJ1-2, with D possibly TRBD1 on 6 matching bases. The V gene lost 5 bases and the J gene lost 4 bases, with 17 bases spanning the gap. CDR1 and CDR2 (germline): MNHEY, SMNVEV (reference sequence). The CDR3 has 15 amino acids. CDR3 in DNA: TGTGCCAGCAGTCTCACGCAGGACAGAATCTATGGCTACACCTTC. It codes for CASSLTQDRIYGYTF.

The chain employs TRBV6-2 or TRBV6-3 and TRBJ1-2; possibly TRBD1 for D (6 bases). Germline loops: CDR1 MNHEY, CDR2 SVGEGT. V dropped 6 bases and J dropped 2 bases, with 7 bases sitting between them. This CDR3 comprises 12 residues. In DNA, the CDR3 is TGTGCCAGCAGCCAGGGGAACTATGGCTACACCTTC. This translates into CASSQGNYGYTF.

The chain recombines TRBV12-3 or TRBV12-4 with TRBJ2-5; D remains unclear. With 4 bases removed from V and 13 bases from J, the gap between germline ends came to 13 bases. CDR3 length: 11 residues. DNA of the CDR3: TGTGCCAGCAGTTCCAAGACTGGCTTGTACTTC. Translated: CASSSKTGLYF.